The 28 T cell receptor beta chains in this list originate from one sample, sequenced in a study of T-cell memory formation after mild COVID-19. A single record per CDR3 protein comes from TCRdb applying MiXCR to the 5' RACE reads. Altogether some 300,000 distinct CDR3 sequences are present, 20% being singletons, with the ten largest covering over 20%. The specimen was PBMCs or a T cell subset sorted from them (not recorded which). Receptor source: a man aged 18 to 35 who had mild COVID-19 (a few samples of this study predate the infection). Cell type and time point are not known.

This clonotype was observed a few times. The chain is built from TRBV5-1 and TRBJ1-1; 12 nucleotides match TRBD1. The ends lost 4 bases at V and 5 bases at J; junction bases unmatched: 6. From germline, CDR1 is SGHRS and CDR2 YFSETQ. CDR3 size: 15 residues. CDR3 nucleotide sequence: TGCGCCAGCAGCCGGGGACAGGGGGCAAGGACTGAAGCTTTCTTT. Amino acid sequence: CASSRGQGARTEAFF.

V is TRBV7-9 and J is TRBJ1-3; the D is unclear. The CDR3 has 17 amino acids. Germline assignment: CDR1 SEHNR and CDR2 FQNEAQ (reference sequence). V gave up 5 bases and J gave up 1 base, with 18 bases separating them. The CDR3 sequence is CASSPMASGASGNTIYF. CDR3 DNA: TGTGCCAGCAGCCCCATGGCCTCTGGCGCTTCTGGAAACACCATATATTTT. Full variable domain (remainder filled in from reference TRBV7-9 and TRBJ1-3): DTGVSQNPRHKITKRGQNVTFRCDPISEHNRLYWYRQTLGQGPEFLTYFQNEAQLEKSRLLSDRFSAERPKGSFSTLEIQRTEQGDSAMYLCASSPMASGASGNTIYFGEGSWLTVV.

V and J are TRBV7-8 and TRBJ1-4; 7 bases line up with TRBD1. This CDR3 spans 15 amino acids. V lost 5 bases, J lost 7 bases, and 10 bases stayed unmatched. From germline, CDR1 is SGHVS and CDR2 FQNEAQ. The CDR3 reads CASSLERQGSEKLFF. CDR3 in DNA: TGTGCCAGCAGCCTAGAACGACAGGGATCTGAAAAACTGTTTTTT.

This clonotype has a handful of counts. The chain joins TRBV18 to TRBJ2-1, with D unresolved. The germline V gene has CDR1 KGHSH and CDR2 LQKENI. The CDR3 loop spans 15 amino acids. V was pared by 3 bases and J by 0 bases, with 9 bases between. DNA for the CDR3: TGTGCCAGCTCACCGATCTGGAGCTCCTACAATGAGCAGTTCTTC. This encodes CASSPIWSSYNEQFF.

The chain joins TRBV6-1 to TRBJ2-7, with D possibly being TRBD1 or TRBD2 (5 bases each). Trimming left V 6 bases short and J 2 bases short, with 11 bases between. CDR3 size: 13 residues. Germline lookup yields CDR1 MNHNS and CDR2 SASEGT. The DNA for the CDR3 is TGTGCCAGCAGCTTATGGGGGACCTACGAGCAGTACGTC. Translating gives CASSLWGTYEQYV.

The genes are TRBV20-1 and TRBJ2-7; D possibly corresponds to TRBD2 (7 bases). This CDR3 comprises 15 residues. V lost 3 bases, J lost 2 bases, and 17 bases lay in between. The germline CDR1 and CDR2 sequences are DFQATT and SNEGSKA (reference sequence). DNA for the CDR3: TGCAGTGCTAGGGGGGGGGCTAGCGACCCCTACGAGCAGTACTTC. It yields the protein CSARGGASDPYEQYF.

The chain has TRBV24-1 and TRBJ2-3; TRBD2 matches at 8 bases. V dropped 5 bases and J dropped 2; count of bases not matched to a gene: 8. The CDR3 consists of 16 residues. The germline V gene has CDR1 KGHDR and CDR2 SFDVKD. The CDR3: CATSVYSGGATDTQYF. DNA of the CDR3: TGTGCCACCAGTGTCTACTCCGGGGGGGCCACAGATACGCAGTATTTT.

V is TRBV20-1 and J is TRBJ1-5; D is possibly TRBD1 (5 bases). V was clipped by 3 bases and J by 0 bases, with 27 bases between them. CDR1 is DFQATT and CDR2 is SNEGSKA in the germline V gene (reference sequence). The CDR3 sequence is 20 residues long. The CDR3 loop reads CSARGRRPGLGHNSNQPQHF. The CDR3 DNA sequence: TGCAGTGCTAGGGGGCGCCGACCGGGACTCGGTCACAATAGCAATCAGCCCCAGCATTTT.

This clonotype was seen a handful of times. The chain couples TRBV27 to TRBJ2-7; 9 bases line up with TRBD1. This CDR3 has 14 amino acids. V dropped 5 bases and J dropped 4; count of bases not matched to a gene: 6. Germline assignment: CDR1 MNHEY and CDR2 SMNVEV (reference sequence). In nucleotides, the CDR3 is TGTGCCAGCAGTCCGAGACAGGGGGGTTACGAGCAGTACTTC. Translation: CASSPRQGGYEQYF.

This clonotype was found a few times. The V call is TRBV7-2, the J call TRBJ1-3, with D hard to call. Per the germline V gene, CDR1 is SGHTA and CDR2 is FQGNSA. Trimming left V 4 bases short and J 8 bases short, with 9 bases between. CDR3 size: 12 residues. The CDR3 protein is CASSSTLDTIYF. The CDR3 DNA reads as TGTGCCAGCAGCTCAACCCTAGACACCATATATTTT.

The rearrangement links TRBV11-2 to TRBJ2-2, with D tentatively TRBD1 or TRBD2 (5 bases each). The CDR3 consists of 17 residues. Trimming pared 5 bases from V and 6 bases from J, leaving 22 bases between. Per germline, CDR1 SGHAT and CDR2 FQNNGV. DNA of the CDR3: TGTGCCAGCAGCCCGGTTATGAGTTGGGGGTATGCCGGGGAGCTGTTTTTT. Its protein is CASSPVMSWGYAGELFF.

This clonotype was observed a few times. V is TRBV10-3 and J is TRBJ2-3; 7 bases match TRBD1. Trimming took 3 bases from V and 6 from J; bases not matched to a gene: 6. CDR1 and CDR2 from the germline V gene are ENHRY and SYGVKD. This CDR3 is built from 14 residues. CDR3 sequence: CAISEDRVGDTQYF. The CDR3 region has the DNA TGTGCCATCAGTGAAGACAGGGTGGGGGATACGCAGTATTTT.

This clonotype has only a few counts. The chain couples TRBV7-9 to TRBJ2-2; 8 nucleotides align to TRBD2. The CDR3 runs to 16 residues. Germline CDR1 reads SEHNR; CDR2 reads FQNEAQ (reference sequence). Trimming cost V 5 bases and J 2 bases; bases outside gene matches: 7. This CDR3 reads CASSILGGANTGELFF. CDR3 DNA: TGTGCCAGCAGCATTCTCGGGGGGGCCAACACCGGGGAGCTGTTTTTT.

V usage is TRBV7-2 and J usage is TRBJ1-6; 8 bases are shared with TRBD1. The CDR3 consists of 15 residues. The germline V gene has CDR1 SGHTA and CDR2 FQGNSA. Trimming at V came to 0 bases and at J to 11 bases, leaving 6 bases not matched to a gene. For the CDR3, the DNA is TGTGCCAGCAGCTTAGCGCAGGGGGCGCAGGCACCCCTCCACTTT. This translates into CASSLAQGAQAPLHF.

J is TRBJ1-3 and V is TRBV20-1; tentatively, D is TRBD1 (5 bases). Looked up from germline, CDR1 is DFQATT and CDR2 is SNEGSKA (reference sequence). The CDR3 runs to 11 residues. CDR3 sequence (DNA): TGCAGCGCCATAGGGGAAAACACCATATATTTT. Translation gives CSAIGENTIYF.

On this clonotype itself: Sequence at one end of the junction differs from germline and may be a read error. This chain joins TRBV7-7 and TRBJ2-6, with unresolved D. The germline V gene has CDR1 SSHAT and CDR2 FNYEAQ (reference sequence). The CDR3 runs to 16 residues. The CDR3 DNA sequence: TGTGCTAGCAGCTTCGCTGCAGGCGATGGGGCCAACGTCCTGACTTTC. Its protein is CASSFAAGDGANVLTF.

The chain's CDR3 is CASTRTSGRSTDTQYF. CDR3 in DNA: TGTGCCAGCACCCGGACTAGCGGGAGAAGCACAGATACGCAGTATTTT. The chain employs TRBV4-2 and TRBJ2-3, with 13 bases matching TRBD2. The ends lost 7 bases at V and 0 bases at J; junction bases unmatched: 4. Germline V lookup: CDR1 LGHNA, CDR2 YNFKEQ. The CDR3 is made up of 16 amino acids.

CDR3 bases: TGTGCCAGCTCACGTCCAGGCAGACCGTACGAGCAGTACGTC. Translation gives CASSRPGRPYEQYV. The chain employs TRBV18 and TRBJ2-7; D gene uncertain. CDR3 length: 14 residues. Trimming stripped 4 bases from V and 4 bases from J, with 14 bases between. Germline assignment: CDR1 KGHSH and CDR2 LQKENI.

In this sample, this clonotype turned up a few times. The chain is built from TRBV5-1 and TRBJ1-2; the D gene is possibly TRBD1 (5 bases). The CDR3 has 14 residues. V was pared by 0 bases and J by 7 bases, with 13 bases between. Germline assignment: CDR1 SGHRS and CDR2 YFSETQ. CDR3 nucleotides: TGCGCCAGCAGCTTGGCCGAGGGGACGGCTGGCTACACCTTC. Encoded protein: CASSLAEGTAGYTF.

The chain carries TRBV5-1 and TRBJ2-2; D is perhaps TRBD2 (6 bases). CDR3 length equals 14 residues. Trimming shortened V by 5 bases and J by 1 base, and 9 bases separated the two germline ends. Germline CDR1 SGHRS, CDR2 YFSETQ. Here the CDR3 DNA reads TGCGCCAGCAGATGGGACTGGAACACCGGGGAGCTGTTTTTT. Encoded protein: CASRWDWNTGELFF.

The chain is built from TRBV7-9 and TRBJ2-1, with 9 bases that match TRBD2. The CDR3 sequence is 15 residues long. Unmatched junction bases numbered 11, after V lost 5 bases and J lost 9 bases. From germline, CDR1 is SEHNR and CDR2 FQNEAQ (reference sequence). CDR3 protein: CASSPPSGEGSEQFF. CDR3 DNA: TGTGCCAGCAGCCCACCTAGCGGGGAAGGGAGTGAGCAGTTCTTC.

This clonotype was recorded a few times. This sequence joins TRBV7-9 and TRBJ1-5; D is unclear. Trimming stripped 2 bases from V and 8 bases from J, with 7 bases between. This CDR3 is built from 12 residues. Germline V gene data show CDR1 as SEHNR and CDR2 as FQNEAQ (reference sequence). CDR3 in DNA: TGTGCCAGCAGCTTAAGTAGGGAGCCCCAGCATTTT. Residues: CASSLSREPQHF.

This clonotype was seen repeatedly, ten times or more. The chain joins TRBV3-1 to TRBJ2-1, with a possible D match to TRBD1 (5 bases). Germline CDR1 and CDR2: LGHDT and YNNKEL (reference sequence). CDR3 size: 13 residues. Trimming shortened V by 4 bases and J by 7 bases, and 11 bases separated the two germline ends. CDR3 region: CASSLVTVNEQFF. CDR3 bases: TGTGCCAGCAGCCTCGTGACAGTTAATGAGCAGTTCTTC.

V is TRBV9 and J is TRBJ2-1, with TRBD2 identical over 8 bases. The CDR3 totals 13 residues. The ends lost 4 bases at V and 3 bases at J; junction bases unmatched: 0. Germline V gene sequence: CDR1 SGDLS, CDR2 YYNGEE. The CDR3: CASSTSGYNEQFF. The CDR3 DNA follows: TGTGCCAGCAGCACTAGCGGCTACAATGAGCAGTTCTTC.

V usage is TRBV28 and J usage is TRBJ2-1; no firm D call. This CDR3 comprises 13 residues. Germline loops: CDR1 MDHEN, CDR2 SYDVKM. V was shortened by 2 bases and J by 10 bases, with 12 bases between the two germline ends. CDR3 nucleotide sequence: TGTGCCAGCAGTTTAGGGGTGCCCAGCGAGCAGTTCTTC. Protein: CASSLGVPSEQFF.

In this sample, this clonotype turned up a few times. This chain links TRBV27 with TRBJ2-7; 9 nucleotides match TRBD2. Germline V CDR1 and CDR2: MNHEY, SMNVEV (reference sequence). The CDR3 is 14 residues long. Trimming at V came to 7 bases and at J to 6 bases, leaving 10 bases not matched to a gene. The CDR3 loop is CASNIGGLAAEQYF. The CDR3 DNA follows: TGTGCCAGCAACATTGGGGGACTAGCCGCCGAGCAGTACTTC.

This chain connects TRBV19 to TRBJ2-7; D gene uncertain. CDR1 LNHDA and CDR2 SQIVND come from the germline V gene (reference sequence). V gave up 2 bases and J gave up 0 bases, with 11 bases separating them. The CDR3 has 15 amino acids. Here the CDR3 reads CASSIPSGSSYEQYV. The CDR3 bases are TGTGCCAGTAGTATACCATCGGGTAGCTCCTACGAGCAGTACGTC.

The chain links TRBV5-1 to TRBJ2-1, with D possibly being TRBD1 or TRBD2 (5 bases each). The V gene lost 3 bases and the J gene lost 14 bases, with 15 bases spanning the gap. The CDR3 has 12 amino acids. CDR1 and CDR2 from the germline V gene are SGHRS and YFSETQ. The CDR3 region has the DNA TGCGCCAGCAGCTCGGGGCGGCCCCTCGAGTTCTTC. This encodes CASSSGRPLEFF. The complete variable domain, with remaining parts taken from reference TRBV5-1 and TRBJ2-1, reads KAGVTQTPRYLIKTRGQQVTLSCSPISGHRSVSWYQQTPGQGLQFLFEYFSETQRNKGNFPGRFSGRQFSNSRSEMNVSTLELGDSALYLCASSSGRPLEFFGPGTRLTVL.